The 13 T cell receptor beta chains reported below all come from one sample, sequenced in a study of OX40 agonist ivuxolimab in advanced cancers. The protocol was immunoSEQ multiplex PCR, while the TCRdb copy is restricted to in-frame clones and leaves out a portion. The table has tens of thousands of clones, roughly 89% seen once. Here the sequenced sample was CD4+ or CD8+ T cells sorted from blood, taken in a trial of the OX40 agonist ivuxolimab. All receptors come from an adult with an advanced solid tumor such as melanoma, head and neck, liver or kidney cancer.

CDR3 loop: CASSLASREWPIYEQYF. The CDR3 DNA reads TGTGCCAGCAGCTTAGCCTCTCGGGAGTGGCCTATTTACGAGCAGTACTTC. This chain uses TRBV7-9 with TRBJ2-7; perhaps TRBD2 as D (6 bases). From germline, CDR1 is SEHNR and CDR2 FQNEAQ (reference sequence). V was clipped by 0 bases and J by 4 bases, with 19 bases between them. The CDR3 has 17 amino acids.

The chain couples TRBV7-8 to TRBJ2-2; no clear D. Trimming left V 6 bases short and J 1 base short, with 9 bases between. This CDR3 comprises 14 residues. CDR1 is SGHVS and CDR2 is FQNEAQ in the germline V gene. CDR3 in amino acids: CASSRPGNTGELFF. In DNA form, the CDR3 reads TGTGCCAGCAGTCGACCAGGGAACACCGGGGAGCTGTTTTTT.

This clone showed up just once. The chain employs TRBV27 and TRBJ1-6, with D tentatively TRBD1 (6 bases). The germline V gene has CDR1 MNHEY and CDR2 SMNVEV (reference sequence). The CDR3 is 14 amino acids. Trimming removed 3 bases at V and 5 bases at J, with 8 bases between. The CDR3 nucleotides read TGTGCCAGCAGTTTCGGACAGAATAATTCACCCCTCCACTTT. Protein product: CASSFGQNNSPLHF.

The J gene is TRBJ1-1, the V gene TRBV2; the D is unclear. The CDR3 length is 14 residues. V was shortened by 7 bases and J by 5 bases, with 17 bases between the two germline ends. The germline V gene encodes CDR1 SNHLY and CDR2 FYNNEI. The CDR3 protein is CASTMGRAVTEAFF. In DNA, the CDR3 is TGTGCCAGCACCATGGGTAGGGCCGTAACTGAAGCTTTCTTT.

V gene TRBV6-5 combines with J gene TRBJ2-1, with a weak D call TRBD2 (6 bases). Germline loops: CDR1 MNHEY, CDR2 SVGAGI. The CDR3 consists of 15 residues. The V and J ends lost 6 bases and 7 bases respectively, with 19 bases between them. The DNA for the CDR3 is TGTGCCAGCAGACCCTTCGTGGGGGGTACGAATGAGCAGTTCTTC. It is translated as CASRPFVGGTNEQFF.

The CDR3, as DNA: TGTGCCAGCAGCTTTCCAACGGCCCAGAAGCCTGGCTACACCTTC. Residues: CASSFPTAQKPGYTF. The chain recombines TRBV5-5 with TRBJ1-2; D is ambiguous. Germline-derived CDR1 and CDR2 are SGHKS and YYEKEE (reference sequence). Between the trimmed V and J ends, which lost 2 bases and 7 bases, there was a span of 18 bases. CDR3 length: 15 amino acids.

The genes are TRBV4-2 and TRBJ2-1; 11 positions match TRBD2. Germline lookup yields CDR1 LGHNA and CDR2 YNFKEQ. V trimming: 0 bases; J trimming: 6 bases; junction bases outside the gene matches: 4. CDR3 size: 16 residues. The CDR3 here is CASSQELAGVFNEQFF. In DNA, the CDR3 is TGTGCCAGCAGCCAAGAACTAGCGGGAGTTTTCAATGAGCAGTTCTTC.

The gene calls are TRBV7-8 and TRBJ1-2, with D unclear. V shed 1 base and J shed 8 bases, with 11 bases lying between them. This CDR3 contains 13 residues. CDR1 and CDR2 from the germline V gene are SGHVS and FQNEAQ. This chain's CDR3 is CASSLVELKGYTF. The CDR3, as DNA: TGTGCCAGCAGCTTAGTAGAGCTGAAGGGCTACACCTTC.

V usage is TRBV27 and J usage is TRBJ2-7, with 7 bases fitting TRBD1. Germline-derived CDR1 and CDR2 are MNHEY and SMNVEV (reference sequence). V gave up 5 bases and J gave up 4 bases; unmatched junction bases: 8. CDR3 size: 14 residues. CDR3 region: CASSGGQENYEQYF. Here the CDR3 DNA reads TGTGCCAGCAGTGGCGGACAGGAGAATTACGAGCAGTACTTC.

This chain connects TRBV6-5 to TRBJ1-2; D remains ambiguous. This CDR3 has 15 amino acids. Deletions cut 6 bases from V and 0 bases from J, with 14 bases between. Germline assignment: CDR1 MNHEY and CDR2 SVGAGI. CDR3: CASSSRTEANYGYTF. CDR3 nucleotide sequence: TGTGCCAGCAGCTCTAGGACGGAAGCTAACTATGGCTACACCTTC.

The J gene is TRBJ2-5, the V gene TRBV21-1. TRBV21-1 is given as a pseudogene. The CDR3 sequence is 15 residues long. CDR3 nucleotides: TGTGCCAGCAGCTGGCGTGGGGTTGGCCAAGAGACCCAGTACTTC. It is translated as CASSWRGVGQETQYF.

The chain employs TRBV6-4 and TRBJ2-2, with TRBD1 as a possible D gene (5 bases). The ends were cut back, 2 bases at V and 2 bases at J, with 18 bases in the middle. The CDR3 is 18 residues long. Germline V gene lookup returns CDR1 MRHNA and CDR2 SNTAGT. The CDR3 sequence is CASSDRQGAFPNTGELFF. CDR3 DNA sequence: TGTGCCAGCAGTGACAGACAAGGGGCCTTCCCCAACACCGGGGAGCTGTTTTTT.

The chain links TRBV5-6 to TRBJ2-7; D might be TRBD1 (6 bases). The V and J ends lost 4 bases and 10 bases respectively, with 15 bases between them. The CDR3 sequence is 12 residues long. CDR1 is SGHDT and CDR2 is YYEEEE in the germline V gene. The CDR3 loop is CASSAGTTVQYF. The CDR3 nucleotides read TGTGCCAGCAGCGCCGGGACAACAGTTCAGTACTTC. Full variable domain (rest looked up from reference TRBV5-6 and TRBJ2-7): DAGVTQSPTHLIKTRGQQVTLRCSPKSGHDTVSWYQQALGQGPQFIFQYYEEEERQRGNFPDRFSGHQFPNYSSELNVNALLLGDSALYLCASSAGTTVQYFGPGTRLTVT.